This entry lists 5 T cell receptor beta chains sequenced from one sample in a study of cytomegalovirus exposure and HLA in healthy donors. Primers for the PCR totalled 60 Vbeta and 13 Jbeta. Some clones are missing from TCRdb's copy, which holds only in-frame ones; the method was immunoSEQ multiplex PCR. The sample has about 93,000 clones, around 77% seen once. Sample: PBMCs. Receptor source: a man aged 30 to 45 in good health and CMV-seronegative.

V is TRBV27 and J is TRBJ2-4; 7 bases match TRBD2. This CDR3 spans 18 amino acids. V lost 0 bases and J lost 4; bases outside the gene matches: 12. Germline CDR1 is MNHEY and CDR2 is SMNVEV (reference sequence). The CDR3 reads CASSLSAGGSGEKNIQYF. In nucleotides, the CDR3 is TGTGCCAGCAGTTTATCGGCGGGCGGGAGTGGGGAGAAAAACATTCAGTACTTC.

The rearrangement joins TRBV29-1 to TRBJ2-7, with TRBD1 matching 10 bases. V dropped 6 bases and J dropped 7; count of bases not matched to a gene: 12. Looked up from germline, CDR1 is SQVTM and CDR2 is ANQGSEA. This CDR3 has 14 residues. The CDR3 is CSVGGGTGVGEQYF. CDR3 bases: TGCAGCGTAGGGGGGGGGACAGGGGTGGGAGAGCAGTACTTC.

The chain joins TRBV5-1 to TRBJ1-1, with 7 bases lining up with TRBD1. V trimming: 5 bases; J trimming: 7 bases; junction bases outside the gene matches: 11. From germline, CDR1 is SGHRS and CDR2 YFSETQ. This CDR3 contains 14 residues. The CDR3 sequence: CASRPGQSASEAFF. The CDR3 nucleotides read TGCGCCAGCAGACCGGGACAGTCAGCAAGTGAAGCTTTCTTT.

The chain uses TRBV29-1 and TRBJ1-4, with D possibly matching TRBD1 (6 bases). The CDR3 is 13 amino acids. Looked up from germline, CDR1 is SQVTM and CDR2 is ANQGSEA. Trimming took 4 bases from V and 8 from J, leaving 14 bases between them. The CDR3 DNA reads as TGCAGCGTTGCACCTGACAGGTTCGAAAAACTGTTTTTT. Its translation: CSVAPDRFEKLFF. The full variable domain, rest sourced from reference TRBV29-1 and TRBJ1-4, is SAVISQKPSRDICQRGTSLTIQCQVDSQVTMMFWYRQQPGQSLTLIATANQGSEATYESGFVIDKFPISRPNLTFSTLTVSNMSPEDSSIYLCSVAPDRFEKLFFGSGTQLSVL.

This chain links TRBV11-3 with TRBJ2-1; D remains ambiguous. The CDR3 covers 14 residues. Between the trimmed V and J ends, which lost 1 base and 8 bases, there was a span of 12 bases. CDR1 SGHNT and CDR2 YENEEA come from the germline V gene. Written as DNA, the CDR3 is TGTGCCAGCAGCTTAGTTGGCGGTACCGATGAGCAGTTCTTC. Translating gives CASSLVGGTDEQFF.